This T cell receptor (beta chain) was recorded in a study of control samples from healthy donors and cancer patients. With 5 bases removed from V and 4 bases from J, the gap between germline ends came to 11 bases. Germline V CDR1 and CDR2: MNHEY, SVGEGT. The CDR3 contains 14 residues. The table came from immunoSEQ multiplex PCR; TCRdb's copy has only in-frame clones and leaves some out. The repertoire includes about 19,000 clones, approximately 78% of them detected once, and around 28% sits in the top ten. This clonotype originated in an elderly man with head and neck cancer. This chain links TRBV6-2 or TRBV6-3 with TRBJ1-4; D possibly corresponds to TRBD1 (6 bases). Source material: PBMCs. The CDR3 region is CASSPDSFNEKLFF. The CDR3 bases are TGTGCCAGCAGTCCGGACAGTTTTAATGAAAAACTGTTTTTT.